These 2 T cell receptor beta chains were sequenced from one sample in a study of monozygotic twins with inflammatory bowel disease (dated by TCRdb to between 2018 and 2020). The library came from 5' RACE. TCRdb records Illumina HiSeq 2500 as the sequencer. Reprocessed by TCRdb, the reads give a single entry per CDR3 protein sequence, without DNA. This sample's table contains about 210,000 distinct CDR3 sequences. The ten largest account for around 7.6% of the sample. Sequenced input: blood. These receptor sequences come from a human donor with ulcerative colitis or Crohn's disease, or a healthy co-twin of an affected twin (not recorded which).

The chain recombines TRBV24-1 with TRBJ2-2; there is no DNA to check the TCRdb D call of TRBD1. Germline CDR1 is KGHDR and CDR2 is SFDVKD. The CDR3 has 15 amino acids. The CDR3 region is CATGDRASITGELFF.

The chain employs TRBV4-1 and TRBJ2-1; TCRdb's D gene call, TRBD1, goes unchecked for lack of DNA. Germline V gene data show CDR1 as MGHRA and CDR2 as YSYEKL. The CDR3 totals 16 residues. CDR3: CASDQGTLSSYNEQFF.